Sequencing of this T cell receptor beta chain was carried out in a study of blood T cells in healthy people across ages. This clonotype was seen at least ten times. A second roughly 6 to 12 cycle PCR used barcoded and J-beta primers. Using its own MiXCR run on the 5' RACE reads, TCRdb lists one record per CDR3 protein. Among some 880,000 distinct CDR3 sequences listed, 30% to 45% were seen once. This CDR3 is 15 amino acids long. Germline V gene data show CDR1 as SGDLS and CDR2 as YYNGEE. Trimming cost V 2 bases and J 3 bases, with 12 bases left between them. Sequencing input: blood. This sequence was found in a man aged 18 to 35 in good health. The gene calls are TRBV9 and TRBJ2-1; tentatively, D is TRBD2 (6 bases). The CDR3 region is CASSVDGLNYNEQFF. The DNA of the CDR3 is TGTGCCAGCAGCGTCGATGGACTAAACTACAATGAGCAGTTCTTC.